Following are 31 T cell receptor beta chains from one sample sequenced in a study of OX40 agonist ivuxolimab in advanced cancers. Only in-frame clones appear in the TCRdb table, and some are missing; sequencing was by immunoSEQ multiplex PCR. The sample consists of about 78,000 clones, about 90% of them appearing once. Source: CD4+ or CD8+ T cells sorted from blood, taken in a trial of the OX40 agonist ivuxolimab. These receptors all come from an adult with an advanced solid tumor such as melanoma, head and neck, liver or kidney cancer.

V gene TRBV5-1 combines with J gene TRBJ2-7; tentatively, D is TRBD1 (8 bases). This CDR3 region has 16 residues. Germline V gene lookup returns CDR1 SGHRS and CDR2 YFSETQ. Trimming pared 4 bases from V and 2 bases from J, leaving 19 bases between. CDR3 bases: TGCGCCAGCAGCGGGGGGAGGGGGACAGGCGCCTACGAGCAGTACTTC. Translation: CASSGGRGTGAYEQYF.

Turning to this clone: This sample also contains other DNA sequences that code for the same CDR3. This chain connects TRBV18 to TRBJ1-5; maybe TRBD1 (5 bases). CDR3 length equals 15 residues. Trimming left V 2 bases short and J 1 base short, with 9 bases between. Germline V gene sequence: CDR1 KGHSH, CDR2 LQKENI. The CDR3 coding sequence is TGTGCCAGCTCACCAGGACAAGTAAGCAATCAGCCCCAGCATTTT. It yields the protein CASSPGQVSNQPQHF.

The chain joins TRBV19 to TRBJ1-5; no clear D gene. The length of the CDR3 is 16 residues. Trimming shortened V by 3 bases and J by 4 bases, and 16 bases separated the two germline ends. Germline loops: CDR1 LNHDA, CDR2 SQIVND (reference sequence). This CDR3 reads CASSMAARMSNQPQHF. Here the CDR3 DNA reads TGTGCCAGTAGTATGGCAGCCAGGATGTCTAATCAGCCCCAGCATTTT. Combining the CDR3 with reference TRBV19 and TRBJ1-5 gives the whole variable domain DGGITQSPKYLFRKEGQNVTLSCEQNLNHDAMYWYRQDPGQGLRLIYYSQIVNDFQKGDIAEGYSVSREKKESFPLTVTSAQKNPTAFYLCASSMAARMSNQPQHFGDGTRLSIL.

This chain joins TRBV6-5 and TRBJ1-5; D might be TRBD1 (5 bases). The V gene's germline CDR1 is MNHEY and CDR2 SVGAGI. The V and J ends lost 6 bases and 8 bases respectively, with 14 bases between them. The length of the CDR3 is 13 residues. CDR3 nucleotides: TGTGCCAGCAGCCGACAGACTAGGGAGCCCCAGCATTTT. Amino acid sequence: CASSRQTREPQHF.

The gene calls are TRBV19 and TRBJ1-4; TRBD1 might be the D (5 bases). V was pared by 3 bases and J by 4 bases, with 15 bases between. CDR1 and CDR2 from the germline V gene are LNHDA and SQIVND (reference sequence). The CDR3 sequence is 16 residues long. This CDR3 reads CASSMASVQGNEKLFF. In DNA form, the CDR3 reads TGTGCCAGTAGTATGGCCTCGGTGCAGGGTAATGAAAAACTGTTTTTT.

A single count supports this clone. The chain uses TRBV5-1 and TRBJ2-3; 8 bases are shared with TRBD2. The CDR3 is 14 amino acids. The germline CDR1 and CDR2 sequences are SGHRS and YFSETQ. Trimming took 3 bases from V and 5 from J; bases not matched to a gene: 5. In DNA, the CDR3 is TGCGCCAGCAGCTGGGGGACTAGTCAAGATACGCAGTATTTT. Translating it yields CASSWGTSQDTQYF.

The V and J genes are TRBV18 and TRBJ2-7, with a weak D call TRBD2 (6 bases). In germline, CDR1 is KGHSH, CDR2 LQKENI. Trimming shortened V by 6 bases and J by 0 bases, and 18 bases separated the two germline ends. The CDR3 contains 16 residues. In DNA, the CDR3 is TGTGCCAGCTCCCTTCTCCCGGGAGAGAGCTCCTACGAGCAGTACTTC. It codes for CASSLLPGESSYEQYF.

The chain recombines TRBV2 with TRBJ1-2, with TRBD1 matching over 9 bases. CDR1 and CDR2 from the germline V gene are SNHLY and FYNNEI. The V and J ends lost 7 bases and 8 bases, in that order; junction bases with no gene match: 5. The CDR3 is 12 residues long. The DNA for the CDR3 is TGTGCCAGCACAAACGGACAGGGGGGCTACACCTTC. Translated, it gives CASTNGQGGYTF. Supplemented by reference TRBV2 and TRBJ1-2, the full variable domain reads EPEVTQTPSHQVTQMGQEVILRCVPISNHLYFYWYRQILGQKVEFLVSFYNNEISEKSEIFDDQFSVERPDGSNFTLKIRSTKLEDSAMYFCASTNGQGGYTFGSGTRLTVV.

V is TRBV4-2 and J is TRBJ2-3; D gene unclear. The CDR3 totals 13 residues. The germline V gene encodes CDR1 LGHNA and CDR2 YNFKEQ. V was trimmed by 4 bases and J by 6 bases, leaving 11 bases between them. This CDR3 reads CASSPLRADTQYF. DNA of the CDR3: TGTGCCAGCAGCCCCCTCCGGGCGGATACGCAGTATTTT.

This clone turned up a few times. The CDR3 sequence is CASSSGARSGYTF. The CDR3 nucleotides read TGTGCCAGCAGCAGTGGGGCCAGGTCTGGCTACACCTTC. This sequence joins TRBV6-6 and TRBJ1-2, with D maybe TRBD1 (5 bases). This CDR3 contains 13 residues. Germline values: CDR1 MNHNY, CDR2 SVGAGI (reference sequence). The V end was cut by 6 bases, the J end by 7 bases, with 15 bases between.

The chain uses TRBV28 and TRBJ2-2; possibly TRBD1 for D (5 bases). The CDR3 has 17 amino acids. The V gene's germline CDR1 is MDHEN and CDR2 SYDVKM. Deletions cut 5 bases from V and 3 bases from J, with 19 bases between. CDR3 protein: CASSPPPYRGHTGELFF. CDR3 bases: TGTGCCAGCAGTCCCCCCCCGTATAGGGGTCACACCGGGGAGCTGTTTTTT.

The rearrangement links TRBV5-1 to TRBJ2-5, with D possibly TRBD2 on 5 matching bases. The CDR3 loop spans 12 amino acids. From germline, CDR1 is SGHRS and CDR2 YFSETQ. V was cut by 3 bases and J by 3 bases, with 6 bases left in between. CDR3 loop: CASSWGEETQYF. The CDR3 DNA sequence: TGCGCCAGCAGCTGGGGAGAAGAGACCCAGTACTTC.

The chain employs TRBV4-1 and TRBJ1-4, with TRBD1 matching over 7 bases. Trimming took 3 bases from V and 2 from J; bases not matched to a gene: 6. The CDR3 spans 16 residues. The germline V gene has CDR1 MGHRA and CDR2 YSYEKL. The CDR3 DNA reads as TGCGCCAGCAGCCAGCCTTACAGGGGTACTAATGAAAAACTGTTTTTT. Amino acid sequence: CASSQPYRGTNEKLFF.

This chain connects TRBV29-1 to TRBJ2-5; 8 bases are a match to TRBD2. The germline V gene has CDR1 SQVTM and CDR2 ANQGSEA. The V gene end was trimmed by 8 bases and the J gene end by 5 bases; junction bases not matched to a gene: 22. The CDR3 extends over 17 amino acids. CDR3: CSSRGGGGGTKGETQYF. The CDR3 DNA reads TGCAGCTCCCGCGGTGGTGGCGGGGGGACTAAAGGGGAGACCCAGTACTTC.

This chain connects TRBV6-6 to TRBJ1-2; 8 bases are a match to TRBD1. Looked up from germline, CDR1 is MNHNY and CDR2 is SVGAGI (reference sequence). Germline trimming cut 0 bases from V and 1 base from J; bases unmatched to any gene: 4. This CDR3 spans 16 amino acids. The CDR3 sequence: CASSYSAGGFNYGYTF. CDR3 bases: TGTGCCAGCAGTTACTCAGCAGGGGGCTTTAACTATGGCTACACCTTC.

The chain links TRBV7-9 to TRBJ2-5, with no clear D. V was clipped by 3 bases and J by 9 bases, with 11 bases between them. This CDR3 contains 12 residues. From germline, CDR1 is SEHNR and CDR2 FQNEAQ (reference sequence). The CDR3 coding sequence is TGTGCCAGCAGCTTCCCCGAAGGTGCCCAGTACTTC. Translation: CASSFPEGAQYF.

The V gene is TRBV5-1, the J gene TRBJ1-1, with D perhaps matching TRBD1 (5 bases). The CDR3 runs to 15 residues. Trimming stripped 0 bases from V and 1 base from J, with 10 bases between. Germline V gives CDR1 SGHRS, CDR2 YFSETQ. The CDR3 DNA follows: TGCGCCAGCAGCTTGGGCGGCGGGGGGAACACTGAAGCTTTCTTT. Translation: CASSLGGGGNTEAFF.

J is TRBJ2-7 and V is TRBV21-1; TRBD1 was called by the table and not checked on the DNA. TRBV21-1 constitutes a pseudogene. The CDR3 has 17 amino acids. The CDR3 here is CASSKEATGGSTYEQYF. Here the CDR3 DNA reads TGTGCCAGCAGCAAAGAGGCGACAGGGGGTTCAACCTACGAGCAGTACTTC.

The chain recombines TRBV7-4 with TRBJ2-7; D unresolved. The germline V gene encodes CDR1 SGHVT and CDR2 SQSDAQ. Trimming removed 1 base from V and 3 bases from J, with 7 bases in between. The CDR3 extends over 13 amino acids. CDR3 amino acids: CASSLELIYEQYF. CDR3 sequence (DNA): TGTGCCAGCAGCTTAGAACTTATCTACGAGCAGTACTTC.

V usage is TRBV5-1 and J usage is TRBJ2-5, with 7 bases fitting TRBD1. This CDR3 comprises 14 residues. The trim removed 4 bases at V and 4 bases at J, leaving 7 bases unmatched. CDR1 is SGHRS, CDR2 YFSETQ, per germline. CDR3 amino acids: CASSMTGRGETQYF. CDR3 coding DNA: TGCGCCAGCAGCATGACAGGGAGAGGAGAGACCCAGTACTTC.

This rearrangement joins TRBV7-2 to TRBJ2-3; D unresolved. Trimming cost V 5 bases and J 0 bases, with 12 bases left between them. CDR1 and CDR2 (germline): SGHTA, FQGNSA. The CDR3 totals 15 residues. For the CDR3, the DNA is TGTGCCAGCAGCCCCACTCCGACGAGCACAGATACGCAGTATTTT. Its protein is CASSPTPTSTDTQYF.

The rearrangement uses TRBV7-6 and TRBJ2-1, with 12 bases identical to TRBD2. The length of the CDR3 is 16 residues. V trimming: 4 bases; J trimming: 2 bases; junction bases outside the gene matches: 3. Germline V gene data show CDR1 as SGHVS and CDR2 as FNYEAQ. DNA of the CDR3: TGTGCCAGCAGCTCCTCTAGCGGGAGGGCCTACAATGAGCAGTTCTTC. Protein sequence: CASSSSSGRAYNEQFF.

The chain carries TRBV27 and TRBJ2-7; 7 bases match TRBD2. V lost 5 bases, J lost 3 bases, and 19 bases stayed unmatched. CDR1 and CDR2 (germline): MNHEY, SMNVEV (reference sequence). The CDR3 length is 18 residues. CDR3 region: CASSPWVGGSRSVYEQYF. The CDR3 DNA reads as TGTGCCAGCAGTCCCTGGGTGGGCGGGAGTAGATCGGTCTACGAGCAGTACTTC.

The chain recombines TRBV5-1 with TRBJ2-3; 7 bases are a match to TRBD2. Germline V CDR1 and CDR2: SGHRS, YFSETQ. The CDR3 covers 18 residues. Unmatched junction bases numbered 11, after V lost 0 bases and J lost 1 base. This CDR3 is CASSLGTGGRPRTDTQYF. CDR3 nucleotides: TGCGCCAGCAGCTTGGGGACGGGAGGCCGCCCTCGCACAGATACGCAGTATTTT.

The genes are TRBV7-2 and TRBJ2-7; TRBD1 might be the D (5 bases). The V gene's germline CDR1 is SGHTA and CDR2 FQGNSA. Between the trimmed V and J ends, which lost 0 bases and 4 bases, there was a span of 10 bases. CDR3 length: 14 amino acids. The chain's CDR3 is CASSLASQGYEQYF. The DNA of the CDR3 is TGTGCCAGCAGCTTAGCGAGCCAGGGATACGAGCAGTACTTC.

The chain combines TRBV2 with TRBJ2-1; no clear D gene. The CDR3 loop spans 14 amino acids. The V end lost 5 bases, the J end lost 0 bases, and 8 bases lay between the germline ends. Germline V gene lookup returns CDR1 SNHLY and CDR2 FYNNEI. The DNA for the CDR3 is TGTGCCAGCAGTCGTAGGAGCTCCTACAATGAGCAGTTCTTC. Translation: CASSRRSSYNEQFF.

Here the CDR3 DNA reads TGTGCCAGCAGAGATACTAGCGGGGCCGGGGATACGCAGTATTTT. The encoded protein is CASRDTSGAGDTQYF. This chain connects TRBV6-5 to TRBJ2-3, with 10 bases aligning to TRBD2. The CDR3 contains 15 residues. The J segment lost 6 bases and the V segment lost 6 bases, leaving 9 bases of the junction unmatched. Germline-derived CDR1 and CDR2 are MNHEY and SVGAGI.

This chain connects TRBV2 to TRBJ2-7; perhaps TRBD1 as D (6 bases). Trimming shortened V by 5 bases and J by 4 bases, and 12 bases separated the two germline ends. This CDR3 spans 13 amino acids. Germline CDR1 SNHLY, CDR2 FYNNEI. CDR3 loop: CASSRGTLYEQYF. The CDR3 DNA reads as TGTGCCAGCAGTCGAGGGACACTGTACGAGCAGTACTTC.

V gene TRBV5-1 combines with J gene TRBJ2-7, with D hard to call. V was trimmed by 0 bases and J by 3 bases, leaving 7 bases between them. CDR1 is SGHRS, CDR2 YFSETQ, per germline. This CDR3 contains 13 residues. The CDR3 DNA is TGCGCCAGCAGCTTGGAGCCATTCTACGAGCAGTACTTC. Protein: CASSLEPFYEQYF. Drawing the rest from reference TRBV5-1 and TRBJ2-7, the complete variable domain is KAGVTQTPRYLIKTRGQQVTLSCSPISGHRSVSWYQQTPGQGLQFLFEYFSETQRNKGNFPGRFSGRQFSNSRSEMNVSTLELGDSALYLCASSLEPFYEQYFGPGTRLTVT.

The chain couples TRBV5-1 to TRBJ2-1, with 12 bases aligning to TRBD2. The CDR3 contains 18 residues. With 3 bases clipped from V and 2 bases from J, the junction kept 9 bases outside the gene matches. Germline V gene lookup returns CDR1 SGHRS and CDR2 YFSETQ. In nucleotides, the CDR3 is TGCGCCAGCAGCTCCCCTAGCGGGAGGGCCCGGGCCTACAATGAGCAGTTCTTC. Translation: CASSSPSGRARAYNEQFF.

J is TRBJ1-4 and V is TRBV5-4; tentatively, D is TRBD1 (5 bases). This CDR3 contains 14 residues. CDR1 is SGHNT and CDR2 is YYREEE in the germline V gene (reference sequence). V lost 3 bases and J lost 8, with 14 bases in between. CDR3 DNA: TGTGCCAGCAGCTGGTGGGACCGTCGGGAAAAACTGTTTTTT. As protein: CASSWWDRREKLFF. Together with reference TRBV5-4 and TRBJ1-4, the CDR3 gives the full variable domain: ETGVTQSPTHLIKTRGQQVTLRCSSQSGHNTVSWYQQALGQGPQFIFQYYREEENGRGNFPPRFSGLQFPNYSSELNVNALELDDSALYLCASSWWDRREKLFFGSGTQLSVL.